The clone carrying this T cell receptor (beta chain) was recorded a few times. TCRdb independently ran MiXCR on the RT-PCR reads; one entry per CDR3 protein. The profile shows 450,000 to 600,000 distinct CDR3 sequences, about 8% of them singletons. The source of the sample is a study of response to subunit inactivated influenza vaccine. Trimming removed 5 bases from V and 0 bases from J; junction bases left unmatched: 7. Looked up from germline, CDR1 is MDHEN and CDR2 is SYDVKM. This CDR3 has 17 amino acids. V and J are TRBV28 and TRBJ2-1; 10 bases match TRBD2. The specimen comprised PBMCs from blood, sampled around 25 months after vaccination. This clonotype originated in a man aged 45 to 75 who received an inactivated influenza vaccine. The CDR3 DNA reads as TGTGCCAGCAGTCTCGGACTAGCGGAAAGCTCCTACAATGAGCAGTTCTTC. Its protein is CASSLGLAESSYNEQFF.